Below are 20 T cell receptor beta chains sequenced from a single sample in a study of TIL therapy for anti-PD-1-resistant metastatic lung cancer. As for time point: pre-treatment sample, taken before nivolumab and TIL therapy. The libraries were made with immunoSEQ v3. Using immunoSEQ multiplex PCR, the repertoire was profiled, and TCRdb retains in-frame clones only, with some absent. The sample includes around 15,000 clones, roughly 88% of them seen just once. The specimen was blood, collected at baseline. Source of these receptors: a person between 25 and 80 years old with non-small cell lung cancer.

The J gene is TRBJ1-2, the V gene TRBV5-4, with 10 bases identical to TRBD1. Germline CDR1 reads SGHNT; CDR2 reads YYREEE (reference sequence). The V gene end was trimmed by 4 bases and the J gene end by 7 bases; junction bases not matched to a gene: 10. The CDR3 is 15 residues long. In nucleotides, the CDR3 is TGTGCCAGCAGCAGTCTCCGGGACAGGGGAGGTGGCTACACCTTC. Translating gives CASSSLRDRGGGYTF.

This sequence joins TRBV11-2 and TRBJ1-1; D not certain. The V and J ends lost 3 bases and 0 bases respectively, with 14 bases between them. Germline values: CDR1 SGHAT, CDR2 FQNNGV. CDR3 length: 16 residues. The DNA for the CDR3 is TGTGCCAGCAGCTTCGGGTTGTTCGCCGTGAACACTGAAGCTTTCTTT. Its translation: CASSFGLFAVNTEAFF. The full variable domain, rest sourced from reference TRBV11-2 and TRBJ1-1, is EAGVAQSPRYKIIEKRQSVAFWCNPISGHATLYWYQQILGQGPKLLIQFQNNGVVDDSQLPKDRFSAERLKGVDSTLKIQPAKLEDSAVYLCASSFGLFAVNTEAFFGQGTRLTVV.

The CDR3, as DNA: TGTGCCAGCAGCTTAGCGCTAGCGGGGGGGGCGCCCGGAACCAAAAACATTCAGTACTTC. Its protein product is CASSLALAGGAPGTKNIQYF. This chain joins TRBV7-2 and TRBJ2-4, with 12 nucleotides matching TRBD2. CDR3 size: 20 residues. Germline loops: CDR1 SGHTA, CDR2 FQGNSA. The ends lost 0 bases at V and 2 bases at J; junction bases unmatched: 11.

V and J are TRBV2 and TRBJ2-3; D is perhaps TRBD1 (6 bases). V lost 3 bases, J lost 1 base, and 11 bases lay in between. Germline V gives CDR1 SNHLY, CDR2 FYNNEI. The CDR3 length is 15 residues. The DNA of the CDR3 is TGTGCCAGCAGTGATGGACAGCCCGGCACAGATACGCAGTATTTT. The encoded protein is CASSDGQPGTDTQYF.

The rearrangement joins TRBV11-2 to TRBJ2-4, with TRBD1 matching over 11 bases. The CDR3 extends over 19 amino acids. Per the germline V gene, CDR1 is SGHAT and CDR2 is FQNNGV. V lost 1 base and J lost 1; bases outside the gene matches: 9. Here the CDR3 reads CASSLGGTGGSIAKNIQYF. The CDR3 DNA follows: TGTGCCAGCAGCTTAGGAGGGACAGGGGGGAGTATCGCCAAAAACATTCAGTACTTC.

The chain uses TRBV27 and TRBJ2-1, with 11 bases that match TRBD2. The CDR3 is 15 residues long. Germline V gene sequence: CDR1 MNHEY, CDR2 SMNVEV (reference sequence). The trim removed 2 bases at V and 4 bases at J, leaving 1 base unmatched. The CDR3 spells CASSLVAGGYNEQFF. The CDR3 region has the DNA TGTGCCAGCAGTTTAGTAGCGGGAGGGTACAATGAGCAGTTCTTC.

This chain joins TRBV7-2 and TRBJ2-7; D may match TRBD1 or TRBD2 (5 bases each). Germline values: CDR1 SGHTA, CDR2 FQGNSA. V lost 5 bases and J 2 bases, leaving 16 bases between the germline ends. CDR3 size: 15 residues. CDR3 residues: CASSNGALGPYEQYF. The CDR3 DNA reads TGTGCCAGCAGCAACGGGGCCCTGGGTCCCTACGAGCAGTACTTC.

The genes are TRBV6-6 and TRBJ1-6; D is possibly TRBD1 (6 bases). Trimming took off 2 bases at V and 3 bases at J, with 11 bases between the two ends. The length of the CDR3 is 16 residues. CDR1 and CDR2 (germline): MNHNY, SVGAGI (reference sequence). CDR3 bases: TGTGCCAGCAGTTACGGTGGACAGCTCTATAATTCACCCCTCCACTTT. Translating gives CASSYGGQLYNSPLHF.

The chain uses TRBV28 and TRBJ2-7; D is unresolved. This CDR3 is 12 amino acids long. The V and J ends lost 2 bases and 6 bases respectively, with 8 bases between them. Germline CDR1 is MDHEN and CDR2 is SYDVKM. CDR3 in amino acids: CASSLNSAEQYF. In DNA, the CDR3 is TGTGCCAGCAGTTTAAATTCAGCCGAGCAGTACTTC.

This clone was detected once. The chain carries TRBV5-5 and TRBJ2-7; TRBD1 might be the D (5 bases). In germline, CDR1 is SGHKS, CDR2 YYEKEE (reference sequence). This CDR3 comprises 14 residues. Deletions cut 1 base from V and 5 bases from J, with 13 bases between. CDR3 nucleotide sequence: TGTGCCAGCAGCTTGCGGCAGGGTGAGGACGAGCAGTACTTC. Its translation: CASSLRQGEDEQYF.

The chain recombines TRBV5-1 with TRBJ1-2, with 12 positions matching TRBD1. The CDR3 sequence is 15 residues long. The V segment lost 0 bases and the J segment 7 bases; nucleotides outside the gene matches: 4. From germline, CDR1 is SGHRS and CDR2 YFSETQ. The CDR3 coding sequence is TGCGCCAGCAGCTTGGGGGGACAGGGGGCGAGTGGCTACACCTTC. Encoded protein: CASSLGGQGASGYTF.

The CDR3 bases are TGTGCCATCACCTCCACGGGAATAGATGGGGAGACCCAGTACTTC. It specifies CAITSTGIDGETQYF. The chain combines TRBV7-9 with TRBJ2-5; the D gene is possibly TRBD2 (5 bases). Germline lookup yields CDR1 SEHNR and CDR2 FQNEAQ (reference sequence). V lost 10 bases and J 5 bases, leaving 23 bases between the germline ends. This CDR3 has 15 residues. Based on the CDR3 plus reference TRBV7-9 and TRBJ2-5, the full variable domain is DTGVSQNPRHKITKRGQNVTFRCDPISEHNRLYWYRQTLGQGPEFLTYFQNEAQLEKSRLLSDRFSAERPKGSFSTLEIQRTEQGDSAMYLCAITSTGIDGETQYFGPGTRLLVL.

The chain has TRBV5-1 and TRBJ2-3; 11 bases match TRBD2. Germline values: CDR1 SGHRS, CDR2 YFSETQ. The CDR3 contains 16 residues. The V and J ends lost 0 bases and 1 base, in that order; junction bases with no gene match: 1. The CDR3 loop is CASSLGLAGRTDTQYF. CDR3 DNA sequence: TGCGCCAGCAGCTTGGGACTAGCGGGGCGCACAGATACGCAGTATTTT.

This chain joins TRBV28 and TRBJ1-5; D not certain. The ends were cut back, 7 bases at V and 3 bases at J, with 7 bases in the middle. The V gene's germline CDR1 is MDHEN and CDR2 SYDVKM. CDR3 length: 12 amino acids. CDR3 DNA: TGTGCCAGCAACGACGCCAATCAGCCCCAGCATTTT. This codes for CASNDANQPQHF.

The rearrangement joins TRBV18 to TRBJ2-5, with 7 bases that match TRBD1. CDR3 length equals 14 residues. Unmatched junction bases numbered 6, after V lost 4 bases and J lost 4 bases. Per the germline V gene, CDR1 is KGHSH and CDR2 is LQKENI. The DNA for the CDR3 is TGTGCCAGCTCACTAACAGGGGCAGCAGAGACCCAGTACTTC. It translates to CASSLTGAAETQYF.

The V gene is TRBV7-3, the J gene TRBJ2-7, with unresolved D. The CDR3 runs 13 residues. The V and J ends lost 8 bases and 2 bases respectively, with 13 bases between them. The germline V gene encodes CDR1 SGHTA and CDR2 FQGTGA. The CDR3 nucleotides are TGTGCCAGCGGCGGTCCCCCCACCTACGAGCAGTACTTC. The encoded protein is CASGGPPTYEQYF.

The chain couples TRBV30 to TRBJ1-2; TRBD1 matches at 8 bases. Looked up from germline, CDR1 is GTSNPN and CDR2 is SVGIG (reference sequence). V lost 0 bases to trimming and J lost 7 bases; unmatched junction nucleotides: 4. The CDR3 loop spans 13 amino acids. The CDR3 nucleotides read TGTGCCTGGAGTGTACAGGGGGACGTTGGCTACACCTTC. It yields the protein CAWSVQGDVGYTF. The full variable domain, with the rest looked up from reference TRBV30 and TRBJ1-2, is SQTIHQWPATLVQPVGSPLSLECTVEGTSNPNLYWYRQAAGRGLQLLFYSVGIGQISSEVPQNLSASRPQDRQFILSSKKLLLSDSGFYLCAWSVQGDVGYTFGSGTRLTVV.

In its sample, this clone was seen once. The chain joins TRBV27 to TRBJ1-2, with 8 bases that match TRBD1. Germline CDR1 and CDR2: MNHEY and SMNVEV (reference sequence). This CDR3 is built from 14 residues. J was trimmed by 6 bases and V by 5 bases; bases with no gene match: 8. The CDR3 is CASSPNRGGDGYTF. CDR3 DNA: TGTGCCAGCAGTCCAAACAGGGGGGGGGATGGCTACACCTTC.

V gene TRBV7-2 combines with J gene TRBJ1-2; D is perhaps TRBD1 (5 bases). Germline CDR1 is SGHTA and CDR2 is FQGNSA. The CDR3 extends over 12 amino acids. V was clipped by 2 bases and J by 5 bases, with 6 bases between them. The CDR3 coding sequence is TGTGCCAGCAGCTTACAGGGTTATGGCTACACCTTC. Protein product: CASSLQGYGYTF.

The chain recombines TRBV18 with TRBJ2-3, with a tentative D call TRBD2 (5 bases). The CDR3 has 13 amino acids. Germline V gene lookup returns CDR1 KGHSH and CDR2 LQKENI. Trimming removed 8 bases at V and 2 bases at J, with 11 bases between. The CDR3 coding sequence is TGTGCCAGCGCCCCGGGGAACACAGATACGCAGTATTTT. Translated: CASAPGNTDTQYF.